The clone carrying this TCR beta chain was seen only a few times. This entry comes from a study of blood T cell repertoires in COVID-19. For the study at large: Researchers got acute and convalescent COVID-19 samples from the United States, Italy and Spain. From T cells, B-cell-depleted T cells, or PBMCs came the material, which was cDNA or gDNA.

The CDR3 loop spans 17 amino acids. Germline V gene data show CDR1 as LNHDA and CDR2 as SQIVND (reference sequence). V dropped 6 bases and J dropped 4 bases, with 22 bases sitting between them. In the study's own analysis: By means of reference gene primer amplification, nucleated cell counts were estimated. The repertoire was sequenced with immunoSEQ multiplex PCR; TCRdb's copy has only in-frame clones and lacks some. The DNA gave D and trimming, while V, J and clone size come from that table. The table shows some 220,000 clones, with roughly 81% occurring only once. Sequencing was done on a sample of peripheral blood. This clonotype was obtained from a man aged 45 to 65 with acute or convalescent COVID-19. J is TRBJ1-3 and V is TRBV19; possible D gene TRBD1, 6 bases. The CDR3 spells CASSVASTGFGGNTIYF. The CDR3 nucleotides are TGTGCCAGTAGCGTCGCCTCCACAGGGTTCGGCGGAAACACCATATATTTT.